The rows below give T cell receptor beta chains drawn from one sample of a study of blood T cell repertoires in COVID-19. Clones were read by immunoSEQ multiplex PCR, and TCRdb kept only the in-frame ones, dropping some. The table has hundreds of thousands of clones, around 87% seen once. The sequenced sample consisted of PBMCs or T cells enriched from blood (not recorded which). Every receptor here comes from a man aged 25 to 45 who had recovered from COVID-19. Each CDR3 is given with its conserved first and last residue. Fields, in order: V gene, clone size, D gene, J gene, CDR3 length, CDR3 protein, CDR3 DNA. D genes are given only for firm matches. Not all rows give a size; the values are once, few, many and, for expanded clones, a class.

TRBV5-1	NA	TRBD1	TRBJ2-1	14	CASRDINRGGEQFF	TGCGCCAGCAGGGATATTAACAGGGGCGGTGAGCAGTTCTTC
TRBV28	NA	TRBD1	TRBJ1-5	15	CASNPTGVDNQPQHF	TGTGCCAGCAATCCGACAGGGGTCGACAATCAGCCCCAGCATTTT
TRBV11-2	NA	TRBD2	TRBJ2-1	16	CASRSVGLGTYNEQFF	TGTGCCAGCAGGTCAGTGGGACTAGGGACTTACAATGAGCAGTTCTTC
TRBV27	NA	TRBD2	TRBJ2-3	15	CASSPPSGRGDTQYF	TGTGCCAGCAGCCCCCCTAGCGGGAGGGGGGATACGCAGTATTTT
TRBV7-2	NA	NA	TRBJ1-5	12	CASSRPNQPQHF	TGTGCCAGCAGTCGTCCTAATCAGCCCCAGCATTTT
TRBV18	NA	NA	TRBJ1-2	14	CASSPTSVNYGYTF	TGTGCCAGCTCACCCACTTCTGTAAACTATGGCTACACCTTC
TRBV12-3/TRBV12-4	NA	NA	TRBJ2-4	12	CASSRGSNIQYF	TGTGCCAGCAGTAGGGGATCGAACATTCAGTACTTC
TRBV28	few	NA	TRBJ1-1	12	CASSFPTGEAFF	TGTGCCAGCAGTTTCCCAACAGGTGAAGCTTTCTTT
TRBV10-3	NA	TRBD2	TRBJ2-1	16	CAISERYLAENNEQFF	TGTGCCATCAGTGAAAGGTATCTAGCGGAAAACAATGAGCAGTTCTTC
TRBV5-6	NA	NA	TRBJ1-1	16	CASSSGRDFENTEAFF	TGTGCCAGCAGCTCGGGGCGGGATTTTGAAAACACTGAAGCTTTCTTT
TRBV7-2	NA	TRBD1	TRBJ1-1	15	CASSAGTGQNTEAFF	TGTGCCAGCAGCGCGGGGACAGGGCAGAACACTGAAGCTTTCTTT
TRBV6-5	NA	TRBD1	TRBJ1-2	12	CASHDRDYGYTF	TGTGCCAGCCACGACAGGGACTATGGCTACACCTTC
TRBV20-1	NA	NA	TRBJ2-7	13	CSASWDSPYEQYF	TGCAGTGCTAGTTGGGACTCGCCCTACGAGCAGTACTTC
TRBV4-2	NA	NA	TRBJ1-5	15	CASSQDLGGNQPQHF	TGTGCCAGCAGCCAAGATCTTGGCGGGAATCAGCCCCAGCATTTT
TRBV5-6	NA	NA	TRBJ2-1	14	CASSLVSSANEQFF	TGTGCCAGCAGCTTGGTTTCTAGCGCAAATGAGCAGTTCTTC
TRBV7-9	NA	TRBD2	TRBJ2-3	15	CASEIAGGRIDTQYF	TGTGCCAGCGAGATTGCGGGAGGGCGGATAGATACGCAGTATTTT
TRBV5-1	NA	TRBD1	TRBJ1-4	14	CASSKGQGNEKLFF	TGCGCCAGCAGCAAGGGACAGGGGAATGAAAAACTGTTTTTT
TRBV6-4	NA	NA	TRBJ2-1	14	CAKTRRDSYNEQFF	TGTGCCAAGACGAGGCGGGACTCCTACAATGAGCAGTTCTTC
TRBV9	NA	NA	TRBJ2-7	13	CASSVAGSYEQYF	TGTGCCAGCAGCGTCGCGGGCTCCTACGAGCAGTACTTC
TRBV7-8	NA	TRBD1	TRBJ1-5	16	CASSLGQLYSNQPQHF	TGTGCCAGCAGCTTGGGACAGCTCTATAGCAATCAGCCCCAGCATTTT
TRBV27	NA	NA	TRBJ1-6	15	CASRLADRHNSPLHF	TGTGCCAGCAGACTAGCGGACAGACATAATTCACCCCTCCACTTT
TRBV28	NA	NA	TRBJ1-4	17	CASSRNGGALDNEKLFF	TGTGCCAGCAGTCGCAACGGCGGGGCGCTGGATAATGAAAAACTGTTTTTT
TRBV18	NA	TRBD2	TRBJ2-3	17	CASSPPGLAGGADTQYF	TGTGCCAGCTCACCACCGGGACTAGCGGGAGGGGCAGATACGCAGTATTTT
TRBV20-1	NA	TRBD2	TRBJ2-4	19	CSASESSGRADLGKNIQYF	TGCAGTGCTAGTGAATCCAGCGGGAGGGCCGATCTGGGCAAAAACATTCAGTACTTC
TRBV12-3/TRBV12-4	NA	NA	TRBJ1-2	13	CASSWEGSYGYTF	TGTGCCAGCAGTTGGGAGGGTTCCTATGGCTACACCTTC
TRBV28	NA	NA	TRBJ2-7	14	CASSLSGPPMEQYF	TGTGCCAGCAGTTTATCAGGCCCGCCTATGGAGCAGTACTTC
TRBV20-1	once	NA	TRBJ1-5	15	CSASSKQVGIQPQHF	TGCAGTGCTAGTTCCAAACAGGTTGGCATTCAGCCCCAGCATTTT
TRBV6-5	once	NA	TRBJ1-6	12	CASTAPDSPLHF	TGTGCCAGCACCGCCCCGGATTCACCCCTCCACTTT